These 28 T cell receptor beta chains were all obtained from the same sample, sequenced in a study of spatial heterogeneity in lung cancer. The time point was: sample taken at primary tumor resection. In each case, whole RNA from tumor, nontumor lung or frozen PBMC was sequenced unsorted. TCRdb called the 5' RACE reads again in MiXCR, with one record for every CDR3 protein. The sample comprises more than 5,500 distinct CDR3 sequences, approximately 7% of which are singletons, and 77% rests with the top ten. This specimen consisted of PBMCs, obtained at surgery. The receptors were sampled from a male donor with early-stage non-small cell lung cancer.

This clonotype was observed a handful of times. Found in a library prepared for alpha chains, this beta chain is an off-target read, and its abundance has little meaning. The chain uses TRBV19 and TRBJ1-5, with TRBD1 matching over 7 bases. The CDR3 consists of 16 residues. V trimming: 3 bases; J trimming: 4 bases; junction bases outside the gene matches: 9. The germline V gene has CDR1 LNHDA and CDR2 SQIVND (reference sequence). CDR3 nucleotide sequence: TGTGCCAGTAGTATCCGGAGACAGGGAAGTAATCAGCCCCAGCATTTT. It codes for CASSIRRQGSNQPQHF.

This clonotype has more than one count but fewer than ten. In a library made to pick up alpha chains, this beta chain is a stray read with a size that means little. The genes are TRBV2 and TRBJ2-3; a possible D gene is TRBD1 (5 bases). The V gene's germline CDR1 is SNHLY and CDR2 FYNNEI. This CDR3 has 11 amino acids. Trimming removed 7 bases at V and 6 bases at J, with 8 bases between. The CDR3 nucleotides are TGTGCCAGCAACAGGCGGGATACGCAGTATTTT. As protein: CASNRRDTQYF.

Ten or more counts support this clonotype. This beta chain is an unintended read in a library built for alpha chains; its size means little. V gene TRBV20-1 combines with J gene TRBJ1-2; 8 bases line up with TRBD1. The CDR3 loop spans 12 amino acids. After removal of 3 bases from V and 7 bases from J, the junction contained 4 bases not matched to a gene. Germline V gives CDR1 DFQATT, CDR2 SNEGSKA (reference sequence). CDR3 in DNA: TGCAGTGCTAGCTCAGGGGGCTCTGGCTACACCTTC. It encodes CSASSGGSGYTF.

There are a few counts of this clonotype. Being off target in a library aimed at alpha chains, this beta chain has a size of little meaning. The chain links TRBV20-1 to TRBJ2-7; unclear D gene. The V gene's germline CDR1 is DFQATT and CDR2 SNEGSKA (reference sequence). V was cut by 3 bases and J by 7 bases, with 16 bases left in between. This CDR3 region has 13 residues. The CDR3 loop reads CSASRSRRGEQYF. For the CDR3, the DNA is TGCAGTGCTAGTCGTAGCCGACGTGGGGAGCAGTACTTC.

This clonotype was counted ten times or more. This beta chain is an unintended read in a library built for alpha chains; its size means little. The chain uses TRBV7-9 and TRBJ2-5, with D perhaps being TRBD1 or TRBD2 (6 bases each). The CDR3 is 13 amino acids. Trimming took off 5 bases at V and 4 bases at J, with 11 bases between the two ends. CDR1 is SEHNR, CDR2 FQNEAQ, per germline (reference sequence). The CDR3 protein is CASSGGGGETQYF. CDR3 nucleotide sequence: TGTGCCAGCAGCGGCGGAGGGGGAGAGACCCAGTACTTC.

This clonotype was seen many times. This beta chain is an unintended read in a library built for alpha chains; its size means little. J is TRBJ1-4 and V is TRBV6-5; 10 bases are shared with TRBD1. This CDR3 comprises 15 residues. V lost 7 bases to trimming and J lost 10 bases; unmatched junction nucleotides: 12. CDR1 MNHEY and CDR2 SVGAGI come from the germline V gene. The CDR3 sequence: CASTPSGTGVGKLFF. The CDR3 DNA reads TGTGCCAGCACCCCCTCCGGGACAGGGGTGGGAAAACTGTTTTTT.

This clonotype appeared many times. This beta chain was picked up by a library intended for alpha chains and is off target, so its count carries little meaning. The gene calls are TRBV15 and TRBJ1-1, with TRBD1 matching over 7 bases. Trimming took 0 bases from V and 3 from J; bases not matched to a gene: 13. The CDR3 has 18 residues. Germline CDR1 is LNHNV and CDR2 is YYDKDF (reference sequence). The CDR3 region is CATSRDPGPTGKDTEAFF. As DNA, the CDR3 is TGTGCCACCAGCAGAGATCCTGGTCCGACAGGGAAGGACACTGAAGCTTTCTTT.

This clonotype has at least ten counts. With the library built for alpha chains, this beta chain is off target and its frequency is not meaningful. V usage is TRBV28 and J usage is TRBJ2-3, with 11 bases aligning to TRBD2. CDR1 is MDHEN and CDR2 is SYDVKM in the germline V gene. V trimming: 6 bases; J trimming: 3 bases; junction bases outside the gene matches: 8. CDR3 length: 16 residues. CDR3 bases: TGTGCCAGCAGCTTAATTAGCGGGGGGGCTACAGATACGCAGTATTTT. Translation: CASSLISGGATDTQYF.

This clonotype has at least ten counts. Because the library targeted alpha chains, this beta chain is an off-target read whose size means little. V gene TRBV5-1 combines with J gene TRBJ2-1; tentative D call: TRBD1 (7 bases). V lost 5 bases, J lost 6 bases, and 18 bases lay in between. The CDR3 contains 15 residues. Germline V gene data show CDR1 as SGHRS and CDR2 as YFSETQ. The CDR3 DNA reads TGCGCCAGCAGTTATACAGGGGACTCTGGCAATGAGCAGTTCTTC. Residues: CASSYTGDSGNEQFF.

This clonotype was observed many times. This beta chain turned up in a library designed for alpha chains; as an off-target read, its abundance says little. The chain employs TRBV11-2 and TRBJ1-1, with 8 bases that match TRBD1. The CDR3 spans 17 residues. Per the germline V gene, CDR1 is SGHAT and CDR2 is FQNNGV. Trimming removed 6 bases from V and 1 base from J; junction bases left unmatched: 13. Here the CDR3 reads CASRAGRGRGENTEAFF. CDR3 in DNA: TGTGCCAGCAGAGCAGGCAGGGGGCGTGGGGAGAACACTGAAGCTTTCTTT.

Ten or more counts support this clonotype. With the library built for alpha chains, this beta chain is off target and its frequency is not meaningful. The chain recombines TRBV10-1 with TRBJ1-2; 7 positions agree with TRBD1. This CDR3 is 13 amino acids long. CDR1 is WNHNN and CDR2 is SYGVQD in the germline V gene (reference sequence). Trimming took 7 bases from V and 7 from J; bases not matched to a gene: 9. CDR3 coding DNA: TGCGCCAGCACCGGACAGGTGGGAGGTGGCTACACCTTC. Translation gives CASTGQVGGGYTF.

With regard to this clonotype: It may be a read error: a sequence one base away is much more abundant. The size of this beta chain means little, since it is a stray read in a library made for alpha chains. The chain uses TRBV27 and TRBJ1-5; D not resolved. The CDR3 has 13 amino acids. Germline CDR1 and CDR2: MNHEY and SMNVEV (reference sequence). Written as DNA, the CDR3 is TGTGTCAGCAGTCTGGAGGGAAATCAGCCCCAGCATTTT. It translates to CVSSLEGNQPQHF.

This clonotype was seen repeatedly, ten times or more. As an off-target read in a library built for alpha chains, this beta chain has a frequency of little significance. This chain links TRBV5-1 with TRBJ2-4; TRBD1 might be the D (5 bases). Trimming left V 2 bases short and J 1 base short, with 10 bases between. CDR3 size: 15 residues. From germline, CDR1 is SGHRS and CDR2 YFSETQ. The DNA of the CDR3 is TGCGCCAGCAGCTTAGGGGAACGTGCCAAAAACATTCAGTACTTC. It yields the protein CASSLGERAKNIQYF.

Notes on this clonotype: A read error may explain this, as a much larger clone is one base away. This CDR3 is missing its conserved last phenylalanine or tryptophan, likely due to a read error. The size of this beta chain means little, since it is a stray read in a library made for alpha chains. The CDR3 protein is CASSFALATDTQYC. For the CDR3, the DNA is TGTGCCAGCAGCTTCGCCCTAGCGACAGATACGCAGTATTGT. This rearrangement joins TRBV7-2 to TRBJ2-3; possible D gene TRBD2, 6 bases. Germline CDR1 reads SGHTA; CDR2 reads FQGNSA. CDR3 length: 14 amino acids. Trimming left V 3 bases short and J 3 bases short, with 10 bases between.

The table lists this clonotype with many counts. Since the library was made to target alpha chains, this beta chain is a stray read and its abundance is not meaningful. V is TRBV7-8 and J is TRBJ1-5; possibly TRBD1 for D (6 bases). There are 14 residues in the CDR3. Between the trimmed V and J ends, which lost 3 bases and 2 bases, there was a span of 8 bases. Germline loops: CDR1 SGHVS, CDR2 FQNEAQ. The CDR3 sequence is CASSLNRGNQPQHF. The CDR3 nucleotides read TGTGCCAGCAGCTTGAACAGGGGCAATCAGCCCCAGCATTTT. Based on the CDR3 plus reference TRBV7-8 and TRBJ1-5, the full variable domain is GAGVSQSPRYKVAKRGQDVALRCDPISGHVSLFWYQQALGQGPEFLTYFQNEAQLDKSGLPSDRFFAERPEGSVSTLKIQRTQQEDSAVYLCASSLNRGNQPQHFGDGTRLSIL.

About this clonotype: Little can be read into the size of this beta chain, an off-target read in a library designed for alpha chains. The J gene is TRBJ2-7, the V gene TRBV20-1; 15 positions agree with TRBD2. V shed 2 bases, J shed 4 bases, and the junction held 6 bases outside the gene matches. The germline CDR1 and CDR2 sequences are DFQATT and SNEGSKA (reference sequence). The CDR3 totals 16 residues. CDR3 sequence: CSARRGLAGGSYEQYF. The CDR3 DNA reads TGCAGTGCTAGAAGGGGACTAGCGGGGGGTAGTTACGAGCAGTACTTC.

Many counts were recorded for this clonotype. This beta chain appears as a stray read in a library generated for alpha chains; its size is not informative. Here the CDR3 reads CASSMFSSGATDTQYF. The CDR3, as DNA: TGTGCCAGCAGTATGTTTTCTAGCGGGGCCACAGATACGCAGTATTTT. The chain recombines TRBV3-1 with TRBJ2-3; 9 bases fit TRBD2. This CDR3 is 16 amino acids long. Germline V gene data show CDR1 as LGHDT and CDR2 as YNNKEL (reference sequence). J lost 2 bases, V lost 6 bases, and 9 bases had no gene match.

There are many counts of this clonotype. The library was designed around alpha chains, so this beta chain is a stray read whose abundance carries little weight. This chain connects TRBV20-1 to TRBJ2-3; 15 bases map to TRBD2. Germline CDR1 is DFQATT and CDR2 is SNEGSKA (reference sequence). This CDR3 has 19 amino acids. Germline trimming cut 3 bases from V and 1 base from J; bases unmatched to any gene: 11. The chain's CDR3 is CSASQPGTSGGRRTDTQYF. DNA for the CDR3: TGCAGTGCTAGCCAGCCCGGGACTAGCGGGGGGCGACGCACAGATACGCAGTATTTT.

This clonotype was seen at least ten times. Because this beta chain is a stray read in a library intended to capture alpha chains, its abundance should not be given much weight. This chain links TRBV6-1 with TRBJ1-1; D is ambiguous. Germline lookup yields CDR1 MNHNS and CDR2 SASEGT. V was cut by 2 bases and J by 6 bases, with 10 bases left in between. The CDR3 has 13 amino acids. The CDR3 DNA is TGTGCCAGCAGTGAAAGGCAGTTCGCTGAAGCTTTCTTT. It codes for CASSERQFAEAFF.

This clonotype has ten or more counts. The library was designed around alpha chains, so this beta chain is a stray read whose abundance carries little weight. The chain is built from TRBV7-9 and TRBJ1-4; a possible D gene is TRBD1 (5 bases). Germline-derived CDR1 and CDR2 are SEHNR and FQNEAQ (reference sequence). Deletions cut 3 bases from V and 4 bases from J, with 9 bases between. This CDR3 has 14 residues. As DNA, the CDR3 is TGTGCCAGCAGCTTGGGGCAGGGTAATGAAAAACTGTTTTTT. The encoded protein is CASSLGQGNEKLFF.

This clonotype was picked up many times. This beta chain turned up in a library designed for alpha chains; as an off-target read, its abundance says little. The CDR3 sequence: CASSEGRSNQPQHF. The CDR3 DNA reads as TGTGCCAGCAGTGAGGGTCGTAGCAATCAGCCCCAGCATTTT. This rearrangement joins TRBV2 to TRBJ1-5, with D uncertain. The germline V and J ends were trimmed by 3 bases and 0 bases, with 6 bases remaining between them. Germline CDR1 SNHLY, CDR2 FYNNEI. The CDR3 runs to 14 residues.

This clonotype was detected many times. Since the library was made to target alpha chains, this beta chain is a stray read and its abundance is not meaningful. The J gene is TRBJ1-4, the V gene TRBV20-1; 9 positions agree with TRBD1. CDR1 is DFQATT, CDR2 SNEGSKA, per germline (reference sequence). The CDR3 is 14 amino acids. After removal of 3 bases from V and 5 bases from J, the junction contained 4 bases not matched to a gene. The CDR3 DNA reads TGCAGTGCTAGGTCCGGACAGGGGAATGAAAAACTGTTTTTT. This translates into CSARSGQGNEKLFF.

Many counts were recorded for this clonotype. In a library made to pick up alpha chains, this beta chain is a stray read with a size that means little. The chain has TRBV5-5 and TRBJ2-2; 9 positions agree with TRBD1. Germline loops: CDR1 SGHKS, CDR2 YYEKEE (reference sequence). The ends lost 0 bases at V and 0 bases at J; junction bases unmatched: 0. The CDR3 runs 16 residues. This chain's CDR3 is CASSLGTGANTGELFF. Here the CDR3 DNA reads TGTGCCAGCAGCTTGGGGACAGGGGCGAACACCGGGGAGCTGTTTTTT. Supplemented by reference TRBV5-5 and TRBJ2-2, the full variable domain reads DAGVTQSPTHLIKTRGQQVTLRCSPISGHKSVSWYQQVLGQGPQFIFQYYEKEERGRGNFPDRFSARQFPNYSSELNVNALLLGDSALYLCASSLGTGANTGELFFGEGSRLTVL.

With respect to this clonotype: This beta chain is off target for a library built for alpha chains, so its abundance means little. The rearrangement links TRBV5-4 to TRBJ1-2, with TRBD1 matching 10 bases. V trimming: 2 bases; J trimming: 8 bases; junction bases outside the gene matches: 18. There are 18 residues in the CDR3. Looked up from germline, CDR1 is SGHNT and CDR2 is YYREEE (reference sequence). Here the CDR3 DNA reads TGTGCCAGCAGCTTACAATACGGGACAGGGGACCTCGATGCAGGCTACACCTTC. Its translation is CASSLQYGTGDLDAGYTF.

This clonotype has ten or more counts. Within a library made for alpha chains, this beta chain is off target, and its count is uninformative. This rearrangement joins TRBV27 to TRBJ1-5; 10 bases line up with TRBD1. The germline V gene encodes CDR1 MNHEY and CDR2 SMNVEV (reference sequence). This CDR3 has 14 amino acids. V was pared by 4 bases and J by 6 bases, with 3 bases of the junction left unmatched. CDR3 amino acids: CASSSGTGAQPQHF. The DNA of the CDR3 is TGTGCCAGCAGTTCTGGGACAGGGGCTCAGCCCCAGCATTTT.

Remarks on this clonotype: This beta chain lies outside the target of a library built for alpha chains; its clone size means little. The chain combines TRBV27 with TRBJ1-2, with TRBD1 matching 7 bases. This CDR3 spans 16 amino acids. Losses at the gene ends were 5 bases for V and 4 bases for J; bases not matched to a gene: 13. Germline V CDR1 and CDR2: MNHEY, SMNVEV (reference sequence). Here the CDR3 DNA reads TGTGCCAGCAGTCGGGACCAGGGGGTCGTATTCTATGGCTACACCTTC. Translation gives CASSRDQGVVFYGYTF.

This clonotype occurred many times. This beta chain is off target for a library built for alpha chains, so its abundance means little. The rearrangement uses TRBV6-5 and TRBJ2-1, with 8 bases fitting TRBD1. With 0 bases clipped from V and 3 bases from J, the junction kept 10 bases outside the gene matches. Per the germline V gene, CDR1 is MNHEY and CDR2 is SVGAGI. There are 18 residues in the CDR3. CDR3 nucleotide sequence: TGTGCCAGCAGTTACTCGGGAAACGACAGGGGTTACTACAATGAGCAGTTCTTC. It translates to CASSYSGNDRGYYNEQFF.

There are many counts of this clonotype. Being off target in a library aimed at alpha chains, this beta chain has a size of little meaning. The CDR3 region is CASSLVERGAADTQYF. In DNA, the CDR3 is TGTGCCAGCAGCTTAGTTGAGCGGGGGGCGGCAGATACGCAGTATTTT. J is TRBJ2-3 and V is TRBV7-2, with 9 bases aligning to TRBD2. With 1 base clipped from V and 4 bases from J, the junction kept 6 bases outside the gene matches. The CDR3 length is 16 residues. Per the germline V gene, CDR1 is SGHTA and CDR2 is FQGNSA.